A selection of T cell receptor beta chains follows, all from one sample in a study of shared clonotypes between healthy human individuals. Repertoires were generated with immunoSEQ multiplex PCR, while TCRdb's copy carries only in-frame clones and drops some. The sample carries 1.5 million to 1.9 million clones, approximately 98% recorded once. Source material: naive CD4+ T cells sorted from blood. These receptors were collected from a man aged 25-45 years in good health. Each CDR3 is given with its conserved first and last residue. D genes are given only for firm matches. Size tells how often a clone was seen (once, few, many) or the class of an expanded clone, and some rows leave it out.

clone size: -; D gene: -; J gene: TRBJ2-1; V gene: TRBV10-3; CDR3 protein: CAINEREGGNEQFF; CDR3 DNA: TGTGCCATCAACGAGCGGGAAGGGGGCAATGAGCAGTTCTTC
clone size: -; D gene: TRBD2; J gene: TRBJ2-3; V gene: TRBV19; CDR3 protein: CASSFGLAGTSTDTQYF; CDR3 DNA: TGTGCCAGTAGTTTCGGACTAGCGGGAACTAGCACAGATACGCAGTATTTT
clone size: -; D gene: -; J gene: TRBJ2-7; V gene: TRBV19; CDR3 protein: CASSTEGYEQYF; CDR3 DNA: TGTGCCAGTAGTACGGAGGGGTACGAGCAGTACTTC
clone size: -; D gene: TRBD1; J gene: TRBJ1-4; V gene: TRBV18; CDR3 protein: CASSPRVFRTGDSWGFTSWEKLFF; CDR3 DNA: TGTGCCAGCTCACCACGGGTGTTCCGGACAGGGGATTCGTGGGGGTTTACCAGTTGGGAAAAACTGTTTTTT
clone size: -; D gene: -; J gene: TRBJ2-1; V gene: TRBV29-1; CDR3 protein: CSVSRGSRNPVF; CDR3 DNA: TGCAGCGTTTCGCGGGGCAGTCGGAACCCGGTCTTC
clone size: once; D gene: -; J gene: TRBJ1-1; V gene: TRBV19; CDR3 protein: CASSYRQVPEAFF; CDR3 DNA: TGTGCCAGTAGTTACAGACAGGTCCCTGAAGCTTTCTTT
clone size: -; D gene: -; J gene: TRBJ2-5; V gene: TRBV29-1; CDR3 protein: CSVFGWAGQDQETQYF; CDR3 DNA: TGCAGCGTTTTCGGTTGGGCAGGCCAGGACCAAGAGACCCAGTACTTC
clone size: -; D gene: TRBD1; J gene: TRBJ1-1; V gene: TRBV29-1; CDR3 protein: CSAKQGQGSEAFF; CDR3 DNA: TGCAGCGCTAAACAGGGACAGGGCTCTGAAGCTTTCTTT
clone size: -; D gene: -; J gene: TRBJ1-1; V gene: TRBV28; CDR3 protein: CASSWPATEAFF; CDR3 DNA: TGTGCCAGCAGTTGGCCGGCCACTGAAGCTTTCTTT
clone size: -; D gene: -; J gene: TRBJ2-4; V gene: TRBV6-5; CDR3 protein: CASRRGGENIQYF; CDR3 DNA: TGTGCCAGCAGAAGAGGGGGAGAAAACATTCAGTACTTC
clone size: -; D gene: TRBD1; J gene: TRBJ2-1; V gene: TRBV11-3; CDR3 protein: CASSLRTGANNEQFF; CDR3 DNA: TGTGCCAGCAGCCTCCGGACAGGGGCTAACAATGAGCAGTTCTTC
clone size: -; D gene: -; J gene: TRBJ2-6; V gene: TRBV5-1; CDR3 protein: CASSLVARSSGANVLTF; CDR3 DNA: TGCGCCAGCAGCTTGGTGGCCAGGAGCTCTGGGGCCAACGTCCTGACTTTC
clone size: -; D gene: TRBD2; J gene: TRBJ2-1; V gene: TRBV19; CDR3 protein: CASKFSGSRPYNEQFF; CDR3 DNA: TGTGCCAGTAAATTTAGCGGGAGTAGGCCCTACAATGAGCAGTTCTTC
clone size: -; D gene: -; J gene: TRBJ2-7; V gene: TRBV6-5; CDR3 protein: CASCGAGSYEQYF; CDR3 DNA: TGTGCCAGCTGTGGAGCGGGCTCCTACGAGCAGTACTTC
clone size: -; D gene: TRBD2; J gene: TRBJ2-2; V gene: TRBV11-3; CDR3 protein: CASSRLGTSGSSWTGELFF; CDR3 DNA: TGTGCCAGCAGCCGCCTAGGGACTAGCGGGAGTAGTTGGACCGGGGAGCTGTTTTTT
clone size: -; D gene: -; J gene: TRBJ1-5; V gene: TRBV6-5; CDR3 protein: CASSYSKQGAQHF; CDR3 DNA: TGTGCCAGCAGTTACTCAAAACAGGGAGCCCAGCATTTT
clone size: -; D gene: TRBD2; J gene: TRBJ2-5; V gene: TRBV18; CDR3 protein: CASSPGLAGTQETQYF; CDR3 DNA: TGTGCCAGCTCACCTGGACTAGCGGGAACCCAAGAGACCCAGTACTTC
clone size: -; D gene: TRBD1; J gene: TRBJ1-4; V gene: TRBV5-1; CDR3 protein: CASSRRTGADEKLFF; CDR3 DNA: TGCGCCAGCAGCCGCCGGACAGGGGCCGATGAAAAACTGTTTTTT
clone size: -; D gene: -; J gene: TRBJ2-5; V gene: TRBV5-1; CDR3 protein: CASSLGQQGQYF; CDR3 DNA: TGCGCCAGCAGCTTGGGACAACAGGGCCAGTACTTC
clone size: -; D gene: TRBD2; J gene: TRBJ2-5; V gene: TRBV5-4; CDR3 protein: CASSLGAGGLSTQYF; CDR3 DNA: TGTGCCAGCAGCTTGGGGGCGGGAGGTCTTTCGACCCAGTACTTC
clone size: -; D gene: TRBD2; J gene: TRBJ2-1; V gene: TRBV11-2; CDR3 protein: CASSLVRGRGYNEQFF; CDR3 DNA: TGTGCCAGCAGCTTAGTTCGGGGGAGGGGTTACAATGAGCAGTTCTTC
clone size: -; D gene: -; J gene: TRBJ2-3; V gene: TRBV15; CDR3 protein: CATSSFTDTQYF; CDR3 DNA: TGTGCCACCAGCTCCTTCACAGATACGCAGTATTTT
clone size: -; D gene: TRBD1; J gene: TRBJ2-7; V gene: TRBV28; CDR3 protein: CASRTTGPEYEQYF; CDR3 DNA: TGTGCCAGCAGGACGACAGGGCCCGAATACGAGCAGTACTTC
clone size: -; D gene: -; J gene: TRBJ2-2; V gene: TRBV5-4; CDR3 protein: CASSLAATGELFF; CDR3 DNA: TGTGCCAGCAGCTTGGCCGCCACCGGGGAGCTGTTTTTT
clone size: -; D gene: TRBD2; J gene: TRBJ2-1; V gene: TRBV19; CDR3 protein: CASSIAVLAGPSYNEQFF; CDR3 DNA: TGTGCCAGTAGTATAGCCGTCCTAGCGGGACCCTCCTACAATGAGCAGTTCTTC
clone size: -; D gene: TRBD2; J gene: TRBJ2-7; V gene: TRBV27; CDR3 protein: CASSSPRLAGAYEQYF; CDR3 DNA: TGTGCCAGCAGTTCGCCGCGGCTAGCGGGAGCCTACGAGCAGTACTTC
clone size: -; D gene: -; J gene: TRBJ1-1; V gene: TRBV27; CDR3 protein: CASRGRGRAEAFF; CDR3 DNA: TGTGCCAGCAGGGGAAGGGGAAGGGCGGAAGCTTTCTTT
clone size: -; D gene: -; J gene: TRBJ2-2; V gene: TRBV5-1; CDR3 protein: CASSFGVAGELFF; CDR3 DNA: TGCGCCAGCAGCTTTGGCGTGGCCGGGGAGCTGTTTTTT
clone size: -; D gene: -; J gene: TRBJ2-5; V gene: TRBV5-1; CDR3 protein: CASSLNPSGLQETQYF; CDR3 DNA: TGCGCCAGCAGCTTGAACCCAAGCGGGCTCCAAGAGACCCAGTACTTC
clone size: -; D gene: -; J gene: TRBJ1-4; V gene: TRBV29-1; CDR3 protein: CSVRSEGGNEKLFF; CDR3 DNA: TGCAGCGTTCGGTCGGAGGGGGGTAATGAAAAACTGTTTTTT
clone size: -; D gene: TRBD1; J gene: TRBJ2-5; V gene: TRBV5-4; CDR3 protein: CASSLEATGLGTQYF; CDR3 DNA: TGTGCCAGCAGCTTGGAGGCGACAGGGCTTGGGACCCAGTACTTC
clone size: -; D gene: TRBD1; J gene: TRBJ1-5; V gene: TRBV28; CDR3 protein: CASSGQGAAYQPQHF; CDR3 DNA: TGTGCCAGCAGTGGACAGGGGGCGGCTTATCAGCCCCAGCATTTT